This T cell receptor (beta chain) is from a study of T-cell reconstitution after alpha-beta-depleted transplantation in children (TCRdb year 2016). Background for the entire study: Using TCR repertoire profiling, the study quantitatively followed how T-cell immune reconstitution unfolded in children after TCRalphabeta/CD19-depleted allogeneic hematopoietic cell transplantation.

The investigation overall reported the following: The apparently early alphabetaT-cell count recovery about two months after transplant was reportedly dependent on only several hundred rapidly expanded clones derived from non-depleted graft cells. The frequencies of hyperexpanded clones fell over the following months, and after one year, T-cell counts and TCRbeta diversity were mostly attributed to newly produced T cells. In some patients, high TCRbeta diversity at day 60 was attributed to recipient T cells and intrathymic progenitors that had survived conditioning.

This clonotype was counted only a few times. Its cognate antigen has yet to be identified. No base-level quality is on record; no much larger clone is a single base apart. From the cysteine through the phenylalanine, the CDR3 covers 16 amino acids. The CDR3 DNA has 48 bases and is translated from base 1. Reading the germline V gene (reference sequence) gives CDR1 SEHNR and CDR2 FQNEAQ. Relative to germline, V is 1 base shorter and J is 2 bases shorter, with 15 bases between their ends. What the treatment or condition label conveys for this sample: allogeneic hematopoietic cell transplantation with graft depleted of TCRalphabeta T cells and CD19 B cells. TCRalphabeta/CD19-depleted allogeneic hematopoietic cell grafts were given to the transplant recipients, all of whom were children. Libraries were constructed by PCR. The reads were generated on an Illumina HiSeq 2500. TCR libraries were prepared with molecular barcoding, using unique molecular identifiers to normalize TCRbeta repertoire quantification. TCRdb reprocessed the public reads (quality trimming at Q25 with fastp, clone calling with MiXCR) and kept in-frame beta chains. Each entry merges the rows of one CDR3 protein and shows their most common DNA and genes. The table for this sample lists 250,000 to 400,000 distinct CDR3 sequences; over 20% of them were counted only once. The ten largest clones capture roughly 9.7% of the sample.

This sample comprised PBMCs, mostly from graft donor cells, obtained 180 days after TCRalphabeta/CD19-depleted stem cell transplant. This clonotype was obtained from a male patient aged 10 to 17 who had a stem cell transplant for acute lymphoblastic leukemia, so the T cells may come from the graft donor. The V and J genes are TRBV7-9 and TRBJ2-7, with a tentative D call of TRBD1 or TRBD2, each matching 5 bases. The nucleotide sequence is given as TGTGCCAGCAGCTTAGGGACGCCGGGACGGCCCTACGAGCAGTACTTC. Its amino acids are CASSLGTPGRPYEQYF.